The entry below gives a single T cell receptor (beta chain) sequence along with its context. The data derive from a study of T cell responses to AZD1222 COVID-19 vaccine. V lost 5 bases and J lost 4; bases outside the gene matches: 5. The CDR3 runs 13 residues. From germline, CDR1 is GTSNPN and CDR2 SVGIG (reference sequence). Method: immunoSEQ multiplex PCR; TCRdb's copy keeps in-frame clones and lacks some. The repertoire holds 150,000 to 200,000 clones, around nine tenths seen once, with approximately 0.97% in the top ten. Second doses at about 4 or about 12 weeks were pooled. This sequence joins TRBV30 and TRBJ2-1, with 7 bases identical to TRBD1. The sample was peripheral blood, taken 28 days after the second AZD1222 dose. This sequence was found in an adult who received the AZD1222 COVID-19 vaccine. The CDR3, as DNA: TGTGCCTGGTGGCCGGGACAGTACAATGAGCAGTTCTTC. Translated, it gives CAWWPGQYNEQFF.